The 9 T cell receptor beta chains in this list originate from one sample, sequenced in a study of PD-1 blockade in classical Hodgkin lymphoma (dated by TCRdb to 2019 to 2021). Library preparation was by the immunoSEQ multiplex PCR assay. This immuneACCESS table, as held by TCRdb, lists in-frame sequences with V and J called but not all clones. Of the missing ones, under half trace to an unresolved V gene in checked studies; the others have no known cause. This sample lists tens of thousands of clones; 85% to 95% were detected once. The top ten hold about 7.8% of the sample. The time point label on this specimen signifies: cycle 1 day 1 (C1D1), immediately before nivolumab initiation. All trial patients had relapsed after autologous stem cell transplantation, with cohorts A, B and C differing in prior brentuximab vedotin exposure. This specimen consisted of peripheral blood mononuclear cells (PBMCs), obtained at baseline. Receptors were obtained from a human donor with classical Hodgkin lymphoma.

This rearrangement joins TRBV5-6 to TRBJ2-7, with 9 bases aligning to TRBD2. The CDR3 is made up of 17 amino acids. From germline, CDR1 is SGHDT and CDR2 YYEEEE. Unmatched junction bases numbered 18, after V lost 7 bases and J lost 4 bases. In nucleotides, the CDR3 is TGTGCCAGCCAAACTTGGGGGCTAGCGGGACCCCTATACGAGCAGTACTTC. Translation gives CASQTWGLAGPLYEQYF.

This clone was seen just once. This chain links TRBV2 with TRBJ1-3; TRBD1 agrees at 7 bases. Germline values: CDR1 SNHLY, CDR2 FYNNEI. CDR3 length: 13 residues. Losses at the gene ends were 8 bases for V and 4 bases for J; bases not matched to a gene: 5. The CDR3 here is CASETGDGNTIYF. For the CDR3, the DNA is TGTGCCAGCGAAACAGGGGACGGAAACACCATATATTTT.

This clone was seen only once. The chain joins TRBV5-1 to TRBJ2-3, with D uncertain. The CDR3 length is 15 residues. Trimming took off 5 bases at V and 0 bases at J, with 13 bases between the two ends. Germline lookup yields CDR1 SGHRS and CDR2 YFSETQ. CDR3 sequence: CASRSDSTSTDTQYF. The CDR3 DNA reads TGCGCCAGCAGGTCTGACTCGACTAGCACAGATACGCAGTATTTT.

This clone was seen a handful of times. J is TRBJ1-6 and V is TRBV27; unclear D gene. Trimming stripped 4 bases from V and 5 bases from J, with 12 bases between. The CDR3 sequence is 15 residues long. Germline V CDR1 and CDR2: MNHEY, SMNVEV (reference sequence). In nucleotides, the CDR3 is TGTGCCAGCAGTTCAGGTAATCCCAATAATTCACCCCTCCACTTT. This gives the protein CASSSGNPNNSPLHF.

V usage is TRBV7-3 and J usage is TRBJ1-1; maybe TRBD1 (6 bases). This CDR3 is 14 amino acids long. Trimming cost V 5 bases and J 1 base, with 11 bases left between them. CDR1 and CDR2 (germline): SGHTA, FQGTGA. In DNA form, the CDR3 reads TGTGCCAGCAGCCTCAGGGGATCGAACACTGAAGCTTTCTTT. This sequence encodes CASSLRGSNTEAFF.

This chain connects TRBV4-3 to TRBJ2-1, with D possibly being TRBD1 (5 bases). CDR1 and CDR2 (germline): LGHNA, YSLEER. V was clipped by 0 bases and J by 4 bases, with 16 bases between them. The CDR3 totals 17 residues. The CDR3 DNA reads TGCGCCAGCAGCCAAGATGTTCAGGGAAGTACATACAATGAGCAGTTCTTC. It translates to CASSQDVQGSTYNEQFF.

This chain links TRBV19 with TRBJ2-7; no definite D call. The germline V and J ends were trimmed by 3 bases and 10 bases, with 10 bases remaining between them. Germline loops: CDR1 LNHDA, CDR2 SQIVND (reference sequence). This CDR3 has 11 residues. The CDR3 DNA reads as TGTGCCAGTAGTATTGGTACCCTCCAGTACTTC. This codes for CASSIGTLQYF.

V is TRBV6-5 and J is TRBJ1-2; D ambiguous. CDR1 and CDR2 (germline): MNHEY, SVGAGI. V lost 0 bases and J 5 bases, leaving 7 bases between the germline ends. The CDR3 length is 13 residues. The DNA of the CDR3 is TGTGCCAGCAGTTACTCGACTGGGTATGGCTACACCTTC. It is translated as CASSYSTGYGYTF.

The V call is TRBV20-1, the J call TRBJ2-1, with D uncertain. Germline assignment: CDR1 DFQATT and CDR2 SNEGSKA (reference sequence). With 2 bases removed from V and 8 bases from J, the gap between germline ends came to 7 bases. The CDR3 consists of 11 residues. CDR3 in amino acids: CSARWVYEQFF. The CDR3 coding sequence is TGCAGTGCTAGATGGGTCTATGAGCAGTTCTTC.